These 28 T cell receptor beta chains were all obtained from the same sample, sequenced in a study of PD-1 blockade in classical Hodgkin lymphoma. Profiled with immunoSEQ multiplex PCR; TCRdb holds only in-frame clones, not every one. The sample has tens of thousands of clones; around 71% are singletons. After autologous stem cell transplantation all patients relapsed, and prior brentuximab vedotin exposure differed between cohorts. The starting material was peripheral blood mononuclear cells (PBMCs), obtained at baseline. Receptor source: a human donor with classical Hodgkin lymphoma.

This clone has just a few counts. The chain uses TRBV9 and TRBJ2-5; the match to TRBD2 covers 10 bases. V lost 4 bases, J lost 5 bases, and 14 bases stayed unmatched. This CDR3 comprises 17 residues. Germline CDR1 is SGDLS and CDR2 is YYNGEE. The CDR3 reads CASSPGASGSGLETQYF. The DNA of the CDR3 is TGTGCCAGCAGCCCAGGGGCTAGCGGGAGTGGGTTGGAGACCCAGTACTTC.

The V call is TRBV21-1, the J call TRBJ2-3; the tabulated D call, TRBD1, remains unverified against the DNA. TRBV21-1 is a documented pseudogene. The CDR3 totals 15 residues. CDR3 loop: CASSAPGQGTDTQYF. The CDR3 nucleotides are TGTGCCAGCAGCGCTCCGGGACAGGGAACAGATACGCAGTATTTT.

The chain employs TRBV27 and TRBJ2-7; 7 bases map to TRBD1. CDR1 and CDR2 (germline): MNHEY, SMNVEV (reference sequence). V lost 4 bases and J lost 2; bases outside the gene matches: 11. The CDR3 runs 16 residues. CDR3: CASSSTKTGLTYEQYF. The CDR3 DNA follows: TGTGCCAGCAGTTCAACCAAGACAGGGTTAACCTACGAGCAGTACTTC.

The rearrangement joins TRBV7-9 to TRBJ1-2; maybe TRBD1 (5 bases). V lost 7 bases to trimming and J lost 2 bases, with 8 bases between them. Germline CDR1 reads SEHNR; CDR2 reads FQNEAQ (reference sequence). The CDR3 runs to 12 residues. The CDR3 nucleotides are TGTGCCAGCACGGGGGGGAACTATGGCTACACCTTC. It encodes CASTGGNYGYTF. Variable domain in full (rest from reference TRBV7-9 and TRBJ1-2): DTGVSQNPRHKITKRGQNVTFRCDPISEHNRLYWYRQTLGQGPEFLTYFQNEAQLEKSRLLSDRFSAERPKGSFSTLEIQRTEQGDSAMYLCASTGGNYGYTFGSGTRLTVV.

The rearrangement uses TRBV7-3 and TRBJ2-3; 8 nucleotides align to TRBD2. Germline V gene data show CDR1 as SGHTA and CDR2 as FQGTGA. V dropped 1 base and J dropped 0; count of bases not matched to a gene: 6. This CDR3 comprises 17 residues. The CDR3 here is CASSLNPSGSSTDTQYF. CDR3 bases: TGTGCCAGCAGCTTAAATCCTAGCGGGTCTAGCACAGATACGCAGTATTTT.

The chain has TRBV6-6 and TRBJ2-3; 10 bases fit TRBD1. This CDR3 comprises 15 residues. V was clipped by 5 bases and J by 4 bases; unmatched bases: 6. Germline CDR1 reads MNHNY; CDR2 reads SVGAGI (reference sequence). The CDR3 DNA is TGTGCCAGCAGTGAGTCCGGGACAGGGGCAGATACGCAGTATTTT. Translated: CASSESGTGADTQYF.

The chain has TRBV15 and TRBJ2-3; possible D gene TRBD2, 5 bases. Germline CDR1 reads LNHNV; CDR2 reads YYDKDF (reference sequence). The CDR3 is 15 residues long. The V gene lost 0 bases and the J gene lost 5 bases, with 12 bases spanning the gap. As DNA, the CDR3 is TGTGCCACCAGCAGAGATGATCTTGAGGGAGATACGCAGTATTTT. This codes for CATSRDDLEGDTQYF.

The chain joins TRBV7-9 to TRBJ1-6, with TRBD1 identical over 8 bases. Germline V gene lookup returns CDR1 SEHNR and CDR2 FQNEAQ (reference sequence). This CDR3 has 15 residues. V dropped 5 bases and J dropped 9; count of bases not matched to a gene: 9. The CDR3 nucleotides read TGTGCCAGCAGCCCAGACAGGGGAGAGAGTTCACCCCTCCACTTT. This gives the protein CASSPDRGESSPLHF. Using reference TRBV7-9 and TRBJ1-6 for the parts outside the CDR3, the full variable domain is DTGVSQNPRHKITKRGQNVTFRCDPISEHNRLYWYRQTLGQGPEFLTYFQNEAQLEKSRLLSDRFSAERPKGSFSTLEIQRTEQGDSAMYLCASSPDRGESSPLHFGNGTRLTVT.

The chain combines TRBV7-2 with TRBJ1-2; 7 bases are a match to TRBD1. Germline V lookup: CDR1 SGHTA, CDR2 FQGNSA. The CDR3 has 15 residues. The V gene end was trimmed by 5 bases and the J gene end by 3 bases; junction bases not matched to a gene: 9. In nucleotides, the CDR3 is TGTGCCAGCAGCCCCCCGGGACAGTGGGACTATGGCTACACCTTC. Its protein is CASSPPGQWDYGYTF.

The CDR3 DNA sequence: TGTGCCAGCAGCTTATGGGGCGGGAGGGCCTACGAGCAGTACTTC. This gives the protein CASSLWGGRAYEQYF. The rearrangement joins TRBV11-2 to TRBJ2-7; 9 nucleotides agree with TRBD2. V lost 2 bases, J lost 2 bases, and 4 bases stayed unmatched. The CDR3 is made up of 15 amino acids. The germline gives CDR1 SGHAT, CDR2 FQNNGV.

This chain connects TRBV6-1 to TRBJ2-7; no reliable D call. CDR3 length: 14 amino acids. Germline V CDR1 and CDR2: MNHNS, SASEGT. V was clipped by 5 bases and J by 3 bases, with 14 bases between them. The CDR3 DNA follows: TGTGCCAGCAGTTCCGGGCCTGAATTCTACGAGCAGTACTTC. As protein: CASSSGPEFYEQYF.

This clone was seen a single time. The chain couples TRBV6-5 to TRBJ1-5, with 7 bases identical to TRBD1. The germline gives CDR1 MNHEY, CDR2 SVGAGI. V shed 5 bases, J shed 9 bases, and the junction held 7 bases outside the gene matches. This CDR3 is built from 13 residues. CDR3 nucleotides: TGTGCCAGCAGTGGGGGGACAGCCCTGCCCCAGCATTTT. Residues: CASSGGTALPQHF.

This chain links TRBV4-2 with TRBJ2-7; D possibly matches TRBD1 or TRBD2 (5 bases each). The CDR3 spans 16 residues. Germline loops: CDR1 LGHNA, CDR2 YNFKEQ. V was cut by 4 bases and J by 3 bases, with 19 bases left in between. The CDR3 protein is CASSLEGTYTVYEQYF. In nucleotides, the CDR3 is TGTGCCAGCAGCCTTGAAGGGACCTACACAGTCTACGAGCAGTACTTC.

The chain's CDR3 is CASSHSMGEQFF. The CDR3 nucleotides read TGCGCCAGCAGCCACAGTATGGGGGAGCAGTTCTTC. V and J are TRBV4-1 and TRBJ2-1, with D uncertain. There are 12 residues in the CDR3. Trimming stripped 3 bases from V and 10 bases from J, with 10 bases between. Germline V lookup: CDR1 MGHRA, CDR2 YSYEKL.

The CDR3 is CASSSVYGYTF. The CDR3 DNA sequence: TGTGCCAGCAGCTCGGTCTATGGCTACACCTTC. This rearrangement joins TRBV5-4 to TRBJ1-2; D not resolved. This CDR3 contains 11 residues. Germline V gene sequence: CDR1 SGHNT, CDR2 YYREEE (reference sequence). V lost 3 bases, J lost 4 bases, and 4 bases lay in between.

The chain combines TRBV9 with TRBJ2-2, with D possibly TRBD1 on 5 matching bases. This CDR3 contains 13 residues. The germline V gene encodes CDR1 SGDLS and CDR2 YYNGEE. Trimming took off 0 bases at V and 7 bases at J, with 7 bases between the two ends. The DNA of the CDR3 is TGTGCCAGCAGCGTAGGTACAGGCGGGGAGCTGTTTTTT. This translates into CASSVGTGGELFF.

In DNA form, the CDR3 reads TGTGCCAGCAGCCTCCTCGGGGGCAGTCAGCCCCAGCATTTT. Translating it yields CASSLLGGSQPQHF. The genes are TRBV6-6 and TRBJ1-5; weak D call: TRBD1 (6 bases). CDR1 is MNHNY and CDR2 is SVGAGI in the germline V gene (reference sequence). The CDR3 is 14 amino acids. Trimming removed 6 bases at V and 6 bases at J, with 15 bases between.

The V call is TRBV2, the J call TRBJ2-1, with TRBD2 matching over 11 bases. J gave up 8 bases and V 2 bases, and 5 bases lay outside the gene matches. The CDR3 spans 15 residues. Looked up from germline, CDR1 is SNHLY and CDR2 is FYNNEI. The CDR3 nucleotides are TGTGCCAGCAGTGAATGGACTAGCGGGTCCGATGAGCAGTTCTTC. Amino acids: CASSEWTSGSDEQFF.

The rearrangement links TRBV19 to TRBJ2-3, with 9 bases fitting TRBD1. The CDR3 spans 17 residues. With 1 base clipped from V and 2 bases from J, the junction kept 7 bases outside the gene matches. CDR1 and CDR2 from the germline V gene are LNHDA and SQIVND (reference sequence). CDR3 in amino acids: CASSIGAGTGITDTQYF. CDR3 in DNA: TGTGCCAGTAGTATAGGGGCCGGGACAGGGATCACAGATACGCAGTATTTT. The complete variable domain, with remaining parts taken from reference TRBV19 and TRBJ2-3, reads DGGITQSPKYLFRKEGQNVTLSCEQNLNHDAMYWYRQDPGQGLRLIYYSQIVNDFQKGDIAEGYSVSREKKESFPLTVTSAQKNPTAFYLCASSIGAGTGITDTQYFGPGTRLTVL.

The rearrangement uses TRBV7-2 and TRBJ2-3; 9 bases are a match to TRBD2. V gave up 0 bases and J gave up 4 bases; unmatched junction bases: 11. Germline V gene lookup returns CDR1 SGHTA and CDR2 FQGNSA. The CDR3 contains 18 residues. CDR3 DNA: TGTGCCAGCAGCTTAGCTTCCAGGGCCAGCGGGAGGTCAGATACGCAGTATTTT. As protein: CASSLASRASGRSDTQYF.

V usage is TRBV5-1 and J usage is TRBJ2-7, with 7 bases matching TRBD1. Germline V gene lookup returns CDR1 SGHRS and CDR2 YFSETQ. The CDR3 is 15 residues long. The V gene end was trimmed by 4 bases and the J gene end by 2 bases; junction bases not matched to a gene: 9. The CDR3: CASSQLGTATYEQYF. Here the CDR3 DNA reads TGCGCCAGCAGCCAGCTTGGGACAGCTACCTACGAGCAGTACTTC. The full variable domain, rest sourced from reference TRBV5-1 and TRBJ2-7, is KAGVTQTPRYLIKTRGQQVTLSCSPISGHRSVSWYQQTPGQGLQFLFEYFSETQRNKGNFPGRFSGRQFSNSRSEMNVSTLELGDSALYLCASSQLGTATYEQYFGPGTRLTVT.

The chain has TRBV9 and TRBJ1-2; no reliable D call. Germline CDR1 is SGDLS and CDR2 is YYNGEE. V lost 1 base to trimming and J lost 8 bases, with 18 bases between them. The CDR3 covers 15 residues. Here the CDR3 DNA reads TGTGCCAGCAGCGTATTGATCCGGGGAGTTCGAGGCTACACCTTC. Amino acids: CASSVLIRGVRGYTF.

The chain carries TRBV9 and TRBJ2-1; D not certain. There are 12 residues in the CDR3. In germline, CDR1 is SGDLS, CDR2 YYNGEE. Trimming pared 2 bases from V and 10 bases from J, leaving 10 bases between. The CDR3 here is CASSVSFQEQFF. Written as DNA, the CDR3 is TGTGCCAGCAGCGTCAGTTTCCAAGAGCAGTTCTTC.

The CDR3 DNA is TGTGCCAGCAGCCCGTGGACTAGCGGGAGCACCGGGGAGCTGTTTTTT. Its protein is CASSPWTSGSTGELFF. This sequence joins TRBV9 and TRBJ2-2, with TRBD2 matching over 13 bases. This CDR3 contains 16 residues. From germline, CDR1 is SGDLS and CDR2 YYNGEE. V shed 4 bases, J shed 4 bases, and the junction held 4 bases outside the gene matches. The complete variable domain, with remaining parts taken from reference TRBV9 and TRBJ2-2, reads DSGVTQTPKHLITATGQRVTLRCSPRSGDLSVYWYQQSLDQGLQFLIQYYNGEERAKGNILERFSAQQFPDLHSELNLSSLELGDSALYFCASSPWTSGSTGELFFGEGSRLTVL.

The CDR3 is CASSLVTRPGELFF. CDR3 DNA: TGTGCCAGCAGTTTAGTAACCAGACCCGGGGAGCTGTTTTTT. The V gene is TRBV28, the J gene TRBJ2-2; D is unresolved. V was pared by 2 bases and J by 6 bases, with 10 bases between. CDR3 length: 14 amino acids. Germline-derived CDR1 and CDR2 are MDHEN and SYDVKM.

The chain joins TRBV29-1 to TRBJ1-3; possible D gene TRBD1, 5 bases. The CDR3 covers 13 residues. Germline V CDR1 and CDR2: SQVTM, ANQGSEA. V dropped 8 bases and J dropped 0 bases, with 11 bases sitting between them. CDR3 loop: CSHSGVSGNTIYF. CDR3 DNA sequence: TGCAGCCACTCGGGGGTCTCTGGAAACACCATATATTTT.

J is TRBJ2-1 and V is TRBV7-2, with D unresolved. CDR3 length: 13 amino acids. In germline, CDR1 is SGHTA, CDR2 FQGNSA. V was cut by 1 base and J by 10 bases, with 11 bases left in between. The CDR3 region has the DNA TGTGCCAGCAGCTTAGTGGTGTCTCGCGAGCAGTTCTTC. Translating it yields CASSLVVSREQFF. The variable domain in full, with the rest retrieved from reference TRBV7-2 and TRBJ2-1, is GAGVSQSPSNKVTEKGKDVELRCDPISGHTALYWYRQSLGQGLEFLIYFQGNSAPDKSGLPSDRFSAERTGGSVSTLTIQRTQQEDSAVYLCASSLVVSREQFFGPGTRLTVL.

This chain joins TRBV28 and TRBJ1-5; no definite D call. Germline assignment: CDR1 MDHEN and CDR2 SYDVKM. This CDR3 comprises 12 residues. The germline V and J ends were trimmed by 2 bases and 5 bases, with 4 bases remaining between them. CDR3 nucleotide sequence: TGTGCCAGCAGTTTAACCTATCAGCCCCAGCATTTT. Residues: CASSLTYQPQHF.